These 31 T cell receptor beta chains came from one sample sequenced in a study of blood T cells in healthy people across ages. Alongside a J-beta primer mix, a sample-barcoded 5' primer served in a second PCR lasting about 6 to 11 cycles. TCRdb re-derived calls from the 5' RACE reads in MiXCR, one entry per CDR3 protein. The repertoire holds some 900,000 distinct CDR3 sequences, roughly 43% seen once, with around 15% in the top ten. The specimen was blood. The receptors shown here come from a young man in good health.

The V call is TRBV7-9, the J call TRBJ2-7; D gene unclear. Trimming took off 5 bases at V and 0 bases at J, with 11 bases between the two ends. The CDR3 spans 14 residues. Germline-derived CDR1 and CDR2 are SEHNR and FQNEAQ (reference sequence). The CDR3 bases are TGTGCCAGCAGCCCCCCCGCCGGCTCCTACGAGCAGTACTTC. Residues: CASSPPAGSYEQYF. The variable domain in full, with the rest retrieved from reference TRBV7-9 and TRBJ2-7, is DTGVSQNPRHKITKRGQNVTFRCDPISEHNRLYWYRQTLGQGPEFLTYFQNEAQLEKSRLLSDRFSAERPKGSFSTLEIQRTEQGDSAMYLCASSPPAGSYEQYFGPGTRLTVT.

This clonotype showed up just a few times. The rearrangement links TRBV12-3 or TRBV12-4 to TRBJ1-5, with 7 bases that match TRBD1. Trimming removed 5 bases from V and 6 bases from J; junction bases left unmatched: 7. The CDR3 consists of 14 residues. CDR3 amino acids: CASSPRQGTQPQHF. DNA of the CDR3: TGTGCCAGCAGTCCTAGACAGGGAACTCAGCCCCAGCATTTT.

The chain carries TRBV27 and TRBJ2-7, with TRBD1 identical over 7 bases. After removal of 3 bases from V and 6 bases from J, the junction contained 5 bases not matched to a gene. The CDR3 consists of 13 residues. Germline V gene data show CDR1 as MNHEY and CDR2 as SMNVEV (reference sequence). The CDR3 sequence is CASSLGQWAEQYF. CDR3 sequence (DNA): TGTGCCAGCAGTTTGGGACAGTGGGCCGAGCAGTACTTC.

With respect to this clonotype: One junction end does not reproduce the germline sequence, and a read error may be involved. The V call is TRBV12-3 or TRBV12-4, the J call TRBJ2-7; 7 bases map to TRBD1. This CDR3 has 14 residues. The CDR3 DNA follows: TGTGCCGGCAGTTTACGGGACAGCCTCTACGAGCAGTACTTC. It specifies CAGSLRDSLYEQYF.

This clonotype was seen a handful of times. The V and J genes are TRBV25-1 and TRBJ2-7, with D possibly matching TRBD1 (5 bases). Looked up from germline, CDR1 is MGHDK and CDR2 is SYGVNS. Trimming stripped 9 bases from V and 7 bases from J, with 13 bases between. The CDR3 runs to 11 residues. The CDR3 loop reads CASIRAGEQYF. In DNA form, the CDR3 reads TGTGCCAGTATAAGGGCAGGGGAGCAGTACTTC.

The chain joins TRBV4-1 to TRBJ1-2; no clear D gene. Germline values: CDR1 MGHRA, CDR2 YSYEKL. The CDR3 covers 15 residues. V was clipped by 0 bases and J by 2 bases, with 10 bases between them. Written as DNA, the CDR3 is TGCGCCAGCAGCCAAGATTTCGCAGGAAACTATGGCTACACCTTC. This codes for CASSQDFAGNYGYTF.

This clonotype was detected only a few times. The V gene is TRBV5-1, the J gene TRBJ2-1, with 8 positions matching TRBD2. Looked up from germline, CDR1 is SGHRS and CDR2 is YFSETQ. This CDR3 has 16 residues. Trimming cost V 4 bases and J 2 bases; bases outside gene matches: 8. CDR3 region: CASSPGREGPYNEQFF. In DNA form, the CDR3 reads TGCGCCAGCAGCCCCGGGAGGGAGGGTCCCTACAATGAGCAGTTCTTC.

This clonotype was counted only a few times. One junction end disagrees with the germline gene, perhaps due to a read error. The J gene is TRBJ1-5, the V gene TRBV4-3; D possibly corresponds to TRBD1 (6 bases). Germline CDR1 and CDR2: LGHNA and YSLEER. The CDR3 spans 15 residues. The CDR3 DNA follows: TGTGCCAGCAGCCAAGAAGGACAGAGCAATCAGCCCCAGCATTTT. This sequence encodes CASSQEGQSNQPQHF.

This clonotype was seen many times. The chain combines TRBV7-9 with TRBJ2-7; D is undetermined. Trimming removed 5 bases at V and 1 base at J, with 9 bases between. Germline V gene lookup returns CDR1 SEHNR and CDR2 FQNEAQ (reference sequence). This CDR3 spans 13 amino acids. The chain's CDR3 is CASSASSSYEQYF. The CDR3 region has the DNA TGTGCCAGCAGCGCGAGCAGTTCCTACGAGCAGTACTTC. The full variable domain, its missing parts supplied by reference TRBV7-9 and TRBJ2-7, is DTGVSQNPRHKITKRGQNVTFRCDPISEHNRLYWYRQTLGQGPEFLTYFQNEAQLEKSRLLSDRFSAERPKGSFSTLEIQRTEQGDSAMYLCASSASSSYEQYFGPGTRLTVT.

This clonotype was counted a few times. CDR3 coding DNA: TGTGCCAGCAGGACTCCGTCGGCCAATGAGCAGTTCTTC. Protein product: CASRTPSANEQFF. This sequence joins TRBV6-5 and TRBJ2-1; D not resolved. Germline CDR1 is MNHEY and CDR2 is SVGAGI. The V end was cut by 6 bases, the J end by 6 bases, with 12 bases between. The CDR3 is 13 residues long.

V usage is TRBV29-1 and J usage is TRBJ2-1, with a weak D call TRBD1 (5 bases). Germline V lookup: CDR1 SQVTM, CDR2 ANQGSEA. With 0 bases removed from V and 5 bases from J, the gap between germline ends came to 8 bases. This CDR3 has 13 amino acids. DNA of the CDR3: TGCAGCGTTGAAGAGGTCAGGGACAATGAGCAGTTCTTC. It yields the protein CSVEEVRDNEQFF.

This clonotype came up a few times. The chain combines TRBV20-1 with TRBJ1-1; tentatively, D is TRBD1 (6 bases). V was shortened by 0 bases and J by 1 base, with 18 bases between the two germline ends. Germline values: CDR1 DFQATT, CDR2 SNEGSKA (reference sequence). The CDR3 has 17 residues. CDR3 nucleotide sequence: TGCAGTGCTAGAGACCACCCACAGGGTTTAACGAACACTGAAGCTTTCTTT. Amino acid sequence: CSARDHPQGLTNTEAFF.

The V and J genes are TRBV12-3 or TRBV12-4 and TRBJ1-5; TRBD1 matches 8 bases. The CDR3 spans 16 residues. Trimming took 3 bases from V and 2 from J; bases not matched to a gene: 6. CDR3 sequence (DNA): TGTGCCAGCAGTTTCTCAGGGGGCCGGGGCAATCAGCCCCAGCATTTT. Protein product: CASSFSGGRGNQPQHF.

The chain links TRBV29-1 to TRBJ1-2; 8 nucleotides line up with TRBD1. Germline values: CDR1 SQVTM, CDR2 ANQGSEA. V shed 4 bases and J 8 bases; nucleotides not matched to a gene: 9. The CDR3 runs 13 residues. CDR3 loop: CSVVTGDRGGYTF. The CDR3 nucleotides are TGCAGCGTTGTTACGGGCGACAGGGGAGGCTACACCTTC.

The CDR3 protein is CSAKRGGSYNEQFF. The CDR3 region has the DNA TGCAGTGCTAAGAGGGGGGGTTCCTACAATGAGCAGTTCTTC. The rearrangement joins TRBV20-1 to TRBJ2-1, with TRBD2 as a possible D gene (7 bases). Trimming shortened V by 4 bases and J by 1 base, and 11 bases separated the two germline ends. CDR3 length: 14 residues. Germline values: CDR1 DFQATT, CDR2 SNEGSKA (reference sequence).

J is TRBJ2-4 and V is TRBV9; the D is unclear. Between the trimmed V and J ends, which lost 3 bases and 2 bases, there was a span of 12 bases. CDR3 length equals 15 residues. Germline assignment: CDR1 SGDLS and CDR2 YYNGEE. CDR3 loop: CASSAHYPPKNIQYF. CDR3 DNA: TGTGCCAGCAGCGCTCATTATCCCCCCAAAAACATTCAGTACTTC.

The chain recombines TRBV27 with TRBJ1-3; D possibly corresponds to TRBD1 (5 bases). Trimming stripped 4 bases from V and 0 bases from J, with 10 bases between. Germline CDR1 reads MNHEY; CDR2 reads SMNVEV (reference sequence). CDR3 size: 15 residues. CDR3 residues: CASSWDSNSGNTIYF. DNA for the CDR3: TGTGCCAGCAGTTGGGACTCCAACTCTGGAAACACCATATATTTT.

This clonotype was counted at least ten times. CDR3 nucleotide sequence: TGTGCCACCAGCAGCCAGGATGTATACAATGAGCAGTTCTTC. Its protein is CATSSQDVYNEQFF. The chain joins TRBV15 to TRBJ2-1; D gene uncertain. The CDR3 sequence is 14 residues long. Germline V CDR1 and CDR2: LNHNV, YYDKDF (reference sequence). The V end lost 3 bases, the J end lost 4 bases, and 10 bases lay between the germline ends.

This chain connects TRBV2 to TRBJ2-5; tentative D call: TRBD2 (5 bases). Between the trimmed V and J ends, which lost 6 bases and 11 bases, there was a span of 16 bases. The CDR3 is made up of 12 amino acids. Germline-derived CDR1 and CDR2 are SNHLY and FYNNEI. The CDR3 here is CASRDAAWEQYF. The CDR3, as DNA: TGTGCCAGCAGGGACGCTGCTTGGGAGCAGTACTTC.

The table lists this clonotype with many counts. J is TRBJ2-1 and V is TRBV6-5, with 8 positions matching TRBD1. Germline loops: CDR1 MNHEY, CDR2 SVGAGI. V dropped 4 bases and J dropped 8; count of bases not matched to a gene: 7. The CDR3 totals 14 residues. The CDR3 DNA is TGTGCCAGCAGTTTACAGGACAGGGTCGATGAGCAGTTCTTC. Translation gives CASSLQDRVDEQFF.

J is TRBJ1-2 and V is TRBV7-2, with D unresolved. CDR1 is SGHTA and CDR2 is FQGNSA in the germline V gene. Trimming cost V 2 bases and J 4 bases, with 8 bases left between them. This CDR3 has 13 amino acids. CDR3 sequence (DNA): TGTGCCAGCAGCTTAAGGCGGGTCTATGGCTACACCTTC. It codes for CASSLRRVYGYTF.

This clonotype occurred a few times. V is TRBV4-1 and J is TRBJ2-3, with 9 bases matching TRBD2. V shed 1 base and J 2 bases; nucleotides not matched to a gene: 1. CDR1 and CDR2 from the germline V gene are MGHRA and YSYEKL. The CDR3 runs 15 residues. This CDR3 reads CASSQVAGDTDTQYF. The DNA of the CDR3 is TGCGCCAGCAGCCAAGTAGCGGGGGACACAGATACGCAGTATTTT.

Turning to this clonotype: One junction end does not reproduce the germline sequence, and a read error may be involved. In DNA, the CDR3 is TGCGCCAGCAGTTACAACCTGGGGGAAGAGACCCAGTACTTC. It specifies CASSYNLGEETQYF. This chain uses TRBV6-2 or TRBV6-3 with TRBJ2-5; the D gene could be TRBD1 or TRBD2 (5 bases each). Germline V gives CDR1 MNHEY, CDR2 SVGEGT. The CDR3 is 14 residues long.

This chain links TRBV5-1 with TRBJ2-5, with a weak D call TRBD2 (8 bases). Deletions cut 4 bases from V and 2 bases from J, with 18 bases between. The V gene's germline CDR1 is SGHRS and CDR2 YFSETQ. The CDR3 extends over 16 amino acids. Here the CDR3 DNA reads TGCGCCAGCAGCCTCGTTAGCGGGACAGATCAAGAGACCCAGTACTTC. Translated, it gives CASSLVSGTDQETQYF.

This clonotype was recorded at least ten times. The gene calls are TRBV7-2 and TRBJ2-6; 7 bases agree with TRBD1. Germline V CDR1 and CDR2: SGHTA, FQGNSA. The CDR3 is made up of 17 amino acids. Trimming took 2 bases from V and 0 from J; bases not matched to a gene: 4. Written as DNA, the CDR3 is TGTGCCAGCAGCTTATGGGGGACAGCCTCTGGGGCCAACGTCCTGACTTTC. Translation: CASSLWGTASGANVLTF. Variable domain in full (rest from reference TRBV7-2 and TRBJ2-6): GAGVSQSPSNKVTEKGKDVELRCDPISGHTALYWYRQSLGQGLEFLIYFQGNSAPDKSGLPSDRFSAERTGGSVSTLTIQRTQQEDSAVYLCASSLWGTASGANVLTFGAGSRLTVL.

V and J are TRBV4-1 and TRBJ1-4, with 9 bases that match TRBD1. Trimming at V came to 4 bases and at J to 6 bases, leaving 6 bases not matched to a gene. This CDR3 has 15 amino acids. Germline values: CDR1 MGHRA, CDR2 YSYEKL. The CDR3 loop reads CASSRGQGGDEKLFF. CDR3 DNA sequence: TGCGCCAGCAGCCGGGGACAGGGAGGTGATGAAAAACTGTTTTTT.

This clonotype was seen a few times. The V and J genes are TRBV20-1 and TRBJ2-4; a possible D gene is TRBD2 (6 bases). Matching the DNA end better, TRBJ2-5 makes the J call doubtful. The CDR3 sequence is 15 residues long. CDR1 and CDR2 from the germline V gene are DFQATT and SNEGSKA (reference sequence). The CDR3 spells CSARGRLLAGETQYF. CDR3 bases: TGCAGTGCTAGAGGACGCCTACTAGCCGGGGAGACCCAGTACTTC.

The chain uses TRBV5-1 and TRBJ2-1, with 7 bases identical to TRBD2. The V and J ends lost 4 bases and 9 bases, in that order; junction bases with no gene match: 10. Per the germline V gene, CDR1 is SGHRS and CDR2 is YFSETQ. The CDR3 is made up of 14 amino acids. Here the CDR3 DNA reads TGCGCCAGCAGCCTGGACTACGGGGAGGGTGAGCAGTTCTTC. It translates to CASSLDYGEGEQFF.

V and J are TRBV4-2 and TRBJ1-4; D is uncertain. Germline V gene lookup returns CDR1 LGHNA and CDR2 YNFKEQ. The length of the CDR3 is 16 residues. V dropped 1 base and J dropped 8 bases, with 17 bases sitting between them. CDR3 loop: CASSQGYSGAGEKLFF. The CDR3 region has the DNA TGTGCCAGCAGCCAAGGGTACAGCGGTGCCGGGGAAAAACTGTTTTTT.

The chain uses TRBV7-9 and TRBJ2-3; D possibly corresponds to TRBD2 (5 bases). This CDR3 is built from 17 residues. Germline-derived CDR1 and CDR2 are SEHNR and FQNEAQ (reference sequence). With 6 bases removed from V and 0 bases from J, the gap between germline ends came to 19 bases. The CDR3 DNA reads TGTGCCAGCAGTCAATCCGTTCAAGTAGCGAGCACAGATACGCAGTATTTT. Translated: CASSQSVQVASTDTQYF.

This clonotype was recorded at least ten times. The rearrangement links TRBV7-9 to TRBJ2-1, with no clear D. The CDR3 sequence is 16 residues long. V was cut by 0 bases and J by 8 bases, with 17 bases left in between. Germline values: CDR1 SEHNR, CDR2 FQNEAQ (reference sequence). The CDR3: CASSLAPSGVNHEQFF. The DNA for the CDR3 is TGTGCCAGCAGCTTAGCGCCCTCCGGTGTAAACCATGAGCAGTTCTTC.